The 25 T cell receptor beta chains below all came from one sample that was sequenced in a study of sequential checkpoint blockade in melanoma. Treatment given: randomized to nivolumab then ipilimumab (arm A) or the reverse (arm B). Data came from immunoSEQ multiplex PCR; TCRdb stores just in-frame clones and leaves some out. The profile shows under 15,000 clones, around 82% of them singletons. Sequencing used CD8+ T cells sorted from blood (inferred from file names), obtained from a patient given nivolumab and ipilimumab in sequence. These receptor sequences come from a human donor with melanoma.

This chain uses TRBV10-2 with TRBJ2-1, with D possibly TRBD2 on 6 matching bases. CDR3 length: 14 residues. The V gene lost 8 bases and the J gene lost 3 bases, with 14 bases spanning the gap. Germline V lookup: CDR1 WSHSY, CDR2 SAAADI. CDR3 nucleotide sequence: TGCGCCAGCTCCGCCGGGACTTACTACAATGAGCAGTTCTTC. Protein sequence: CASSAGTYYNEQFF.

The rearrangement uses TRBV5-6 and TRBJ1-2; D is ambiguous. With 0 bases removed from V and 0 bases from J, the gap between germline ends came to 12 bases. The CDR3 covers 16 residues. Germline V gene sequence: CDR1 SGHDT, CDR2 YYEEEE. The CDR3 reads CASSLAGTEANYGYTF. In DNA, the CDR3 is TGTGCCAGCAGCTTGGCCGGTACGGAGGCTAACTATGGCTACACCTTC.

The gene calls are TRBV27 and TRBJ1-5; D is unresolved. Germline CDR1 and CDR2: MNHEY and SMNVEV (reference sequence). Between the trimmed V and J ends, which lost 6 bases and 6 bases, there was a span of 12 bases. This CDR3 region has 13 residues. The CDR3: CASREGGSQPQHF. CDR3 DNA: TGTGCCAGCAGGGAAGGAGGGAGTCAGCCCCAGCATTTT.

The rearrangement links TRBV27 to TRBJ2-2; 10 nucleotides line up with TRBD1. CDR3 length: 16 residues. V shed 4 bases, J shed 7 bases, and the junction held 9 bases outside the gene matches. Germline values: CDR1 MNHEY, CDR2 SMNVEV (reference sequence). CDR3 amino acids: CASSSADRGFFGELFF. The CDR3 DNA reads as TGTGCCAGCAGTTCCGCGGACAGGGGGTTTTTCGGGGAGCTGTTTTTT.

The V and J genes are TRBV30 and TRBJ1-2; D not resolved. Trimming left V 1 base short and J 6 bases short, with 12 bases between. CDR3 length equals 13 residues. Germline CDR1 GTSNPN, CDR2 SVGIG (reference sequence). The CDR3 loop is CAWSAYRLHGYTF. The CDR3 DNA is TGTGCCTGGAGTGCTTACAGATTGCATGGCTACACCTTC.

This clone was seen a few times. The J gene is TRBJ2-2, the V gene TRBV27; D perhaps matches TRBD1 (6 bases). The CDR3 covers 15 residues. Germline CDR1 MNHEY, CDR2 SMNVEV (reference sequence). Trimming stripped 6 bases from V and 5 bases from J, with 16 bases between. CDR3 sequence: CASSQIRGYTGELFF. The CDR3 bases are TGTGCCAGCAGCCAAATCAGGGGATATACCGGGGAGCTGTTTTTT.

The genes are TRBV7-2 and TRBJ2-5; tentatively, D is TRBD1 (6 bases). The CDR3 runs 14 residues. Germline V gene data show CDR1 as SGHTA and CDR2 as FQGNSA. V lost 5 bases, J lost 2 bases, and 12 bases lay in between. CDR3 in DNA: TGTGCCAGCAGCCCCAGGACAGAACAAGAGACCCAGTACTTC. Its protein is CASSPRTEQETQYF.

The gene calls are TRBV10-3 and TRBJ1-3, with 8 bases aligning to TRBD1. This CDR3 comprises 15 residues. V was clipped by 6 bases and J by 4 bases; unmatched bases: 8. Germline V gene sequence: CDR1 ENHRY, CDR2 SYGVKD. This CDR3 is CAIRSRTGPGNTIYF. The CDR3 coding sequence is TGTGCCATCAGAAGCAGGACAGGGCCCGGAAACACCATATATTTT.

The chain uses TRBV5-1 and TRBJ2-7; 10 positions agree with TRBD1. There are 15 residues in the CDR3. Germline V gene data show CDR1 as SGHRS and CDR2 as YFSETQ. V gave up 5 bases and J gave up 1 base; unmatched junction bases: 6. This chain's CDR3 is CASREWTGGSYEQYF. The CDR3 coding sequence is TGCGCCAGCAGAGAGTGGACAGGGGGTTCCTACGAGCAGTACTTC.

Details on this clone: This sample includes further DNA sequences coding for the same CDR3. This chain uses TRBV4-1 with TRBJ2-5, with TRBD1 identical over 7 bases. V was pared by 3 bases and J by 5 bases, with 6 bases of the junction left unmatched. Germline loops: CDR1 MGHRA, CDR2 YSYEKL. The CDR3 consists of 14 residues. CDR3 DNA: TGCGCCAGCAGCCAGGACAGGAGAGGGGAGACCCAGTACTTC. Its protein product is CASSQDRRGETQYF.

CDR3 protein: CASSVVFGTGESIGNEQFF. CDR3 DNA sequence: TGTGCCAGCAGCGTAGTGTTTGGGACAGGGGAGTCGATTGGGAATGAGCAGTTCTTC. The chain uses TRBV9 and TRBJ2-1, with TRBD1 identical over 10 bases. The V gene end was trimmed by 0 bases and the J gene end by 7 bases; junction bases not matched to a gene: 16. CDR3 length: 19 residues. CDR1 and CDR2 from the germline V gene are SGDLS and YYNGEE.

The CDR3 loop is CASSEGRGNEKLFF. The CDR3 DNA follows: TGTGCCAGCAGCGAAGGCAGGGGGAATGAAAAACTGTTTTTT. This chain uses TRBV9 with TRBJ1-4; 7 nucleotides match TRBD1. Trimming removed 3 bases from V and 5 bases from J; junction bases left unmatched: 4. The CDR3 contains 14 residues. CDR1 and CDR2 (germline): SGDLS, YYNGEE. Using reference TRBV9 and TRBJ1-4 for the parts outside the CDR3, the full variable domain is DSGVTQTPKHLITATGQRVTLRCSPRSGDLSVYWYQQSLDQGLQFLIQYYNGEERAKGNILERFSAQQFPDLHSELNLSSLELGDSALYFCASSEGRGNEKLFFGSGTQLSVL.

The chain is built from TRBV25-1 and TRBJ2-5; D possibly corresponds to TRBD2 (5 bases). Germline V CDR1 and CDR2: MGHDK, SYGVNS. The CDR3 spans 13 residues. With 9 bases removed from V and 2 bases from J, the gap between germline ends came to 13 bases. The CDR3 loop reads CARIPGFQETQYF. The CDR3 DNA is TGTGCCAGGATCCCGGGATTTCAAGAGACCCAGTACTTC.

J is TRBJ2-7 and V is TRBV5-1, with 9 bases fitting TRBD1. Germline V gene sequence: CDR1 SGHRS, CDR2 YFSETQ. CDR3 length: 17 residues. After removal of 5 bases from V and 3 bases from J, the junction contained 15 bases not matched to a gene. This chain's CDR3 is CASRLGTGMARGYEQYF. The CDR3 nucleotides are TGCGCCAGCAGGCTCGGGACAGGGATGGCGCGTGGCTACGAGCAGTACTTC.

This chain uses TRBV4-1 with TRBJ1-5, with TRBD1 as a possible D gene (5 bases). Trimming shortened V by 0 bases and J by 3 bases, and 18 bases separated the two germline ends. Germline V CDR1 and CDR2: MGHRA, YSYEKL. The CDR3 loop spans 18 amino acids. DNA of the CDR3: TGCGCCAGCAGCCAAGAGCCAGGGAACAGGCGGTTCAATCAGCCCCAGCATTTT. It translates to CASSQEPGNRRFNQPQHF.

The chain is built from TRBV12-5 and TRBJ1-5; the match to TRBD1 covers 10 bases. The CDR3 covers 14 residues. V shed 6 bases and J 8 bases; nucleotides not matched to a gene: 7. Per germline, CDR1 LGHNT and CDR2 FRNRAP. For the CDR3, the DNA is TGTGCTAGTGGCCTAGGCGGGACAGGGGAGCCCCAGCATTTT. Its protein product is CASGLGGTGEPQHF. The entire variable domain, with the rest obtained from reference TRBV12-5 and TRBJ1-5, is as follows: DARVTQTPRHKVTEMGQEVTMRCQPILGHNTVFWYRQTMMQGLELLAYFRNRAPLDDSGMPKDRFSAEMPDATLATLKIQPSEPRDSAVYFCASGLGGTGEPQHFGDGTRLSIL.

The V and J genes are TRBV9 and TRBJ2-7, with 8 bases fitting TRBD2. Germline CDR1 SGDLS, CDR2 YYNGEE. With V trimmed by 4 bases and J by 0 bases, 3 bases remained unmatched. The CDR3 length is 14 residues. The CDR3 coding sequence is TGTGCCAGCAGCATGAGCGGGGGCTCCTACGAGCAGTACTTC. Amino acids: CASSMSGGSYEQYF.

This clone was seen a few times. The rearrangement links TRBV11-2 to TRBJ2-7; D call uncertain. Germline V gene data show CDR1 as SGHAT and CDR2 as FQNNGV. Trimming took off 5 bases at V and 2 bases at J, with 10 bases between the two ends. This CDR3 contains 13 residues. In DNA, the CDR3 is TGTGCCAGCAGCCTCCAGACTGCCTACGAGCAGTACTTC. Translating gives CASSLQTAYEQYF.

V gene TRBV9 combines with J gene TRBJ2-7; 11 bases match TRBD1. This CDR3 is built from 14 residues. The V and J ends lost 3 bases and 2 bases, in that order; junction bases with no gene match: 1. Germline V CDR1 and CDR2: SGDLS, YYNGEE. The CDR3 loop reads CASSGTGGPYEQYF. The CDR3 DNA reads TGTGCCAGCAGCGGGACAGGGGGCCCCTACGAGCAGTACTTC.

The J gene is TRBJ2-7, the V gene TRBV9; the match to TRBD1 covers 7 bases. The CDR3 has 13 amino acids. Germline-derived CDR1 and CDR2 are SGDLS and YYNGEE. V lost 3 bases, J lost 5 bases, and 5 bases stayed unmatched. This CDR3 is CASSAGQANEQYF. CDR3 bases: TGTGCCAGCAGCGCCGGACAGGCCAACGAGCAGTACTTC.

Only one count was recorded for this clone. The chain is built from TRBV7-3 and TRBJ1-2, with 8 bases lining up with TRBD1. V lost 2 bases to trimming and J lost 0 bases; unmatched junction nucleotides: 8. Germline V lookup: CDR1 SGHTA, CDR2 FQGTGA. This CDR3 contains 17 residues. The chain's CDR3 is CASSLYPGTGANYGYTF. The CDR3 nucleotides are TGTGCCAGCAGCTTATACCCTGGGACAGGAGCTAACTATGGCTACACCTTC.

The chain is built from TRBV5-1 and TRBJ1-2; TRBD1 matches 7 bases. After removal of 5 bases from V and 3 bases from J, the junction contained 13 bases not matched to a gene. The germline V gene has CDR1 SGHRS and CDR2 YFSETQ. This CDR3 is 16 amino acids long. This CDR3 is CASSPRDSLSDYGYTF. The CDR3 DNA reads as TGCGCCAGCAGTCCACGGGACAGCCTCTCCGACTATGGCTACACCTTC.

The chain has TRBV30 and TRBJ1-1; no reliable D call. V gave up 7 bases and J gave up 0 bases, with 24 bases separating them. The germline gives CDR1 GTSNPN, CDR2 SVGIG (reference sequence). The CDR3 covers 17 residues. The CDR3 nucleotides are TGTGCCTACAGTCGACCGGGCCTCTCTAGCATGAACACTGAAGCTTTCTTT. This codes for CAYSRPGLSSMNTEAFF.

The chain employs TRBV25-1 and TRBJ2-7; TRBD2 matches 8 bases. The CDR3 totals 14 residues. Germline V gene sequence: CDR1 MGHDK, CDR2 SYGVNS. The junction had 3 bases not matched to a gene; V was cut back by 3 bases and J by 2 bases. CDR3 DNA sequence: TGTGCCAGCAGTGACACTAGCGGTACCTACGAGCAGTACTTC. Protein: CASSDTSGTYEQYF.

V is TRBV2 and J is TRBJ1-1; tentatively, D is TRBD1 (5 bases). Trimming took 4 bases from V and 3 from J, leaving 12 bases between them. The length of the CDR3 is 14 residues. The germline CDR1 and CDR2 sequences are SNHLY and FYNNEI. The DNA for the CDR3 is TGTGCCAGCAGTGTGAGGAAAGGGGACACTGAAGCTTTCTTT. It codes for CASSVRKGDTEAFF.